This record concerns one T cell receptor beta chain sequence. This clonotype registers as medium-sized (0.01 to 0.1%) within its sample. The clone's antigen remains unknown. Base qualities are not at hand, and no much larger clone is one base apart. The TCR beta CDR3 region was amplified with a multiplex PCR system, in which a first round of nine to ten cycles was run using 32 V-gene forward and 13 J-gene reverse primers. The first PCR round used a QIAGEN Multiplex PCR Kit, and the primer sequences were filed in Chinese patent CN105087789A. In a second PCR round, Illumina universal primers were added with the Phusion High-Fidelity PCR Kit. TCR libraries were paired-end sequenced at 151 bp read length on the Illumina HiSeq X Ten platform. In the source study's methods: Reads lacking multiplex PCR primers were removed with Cutadapt, read pairs were merged with PEAR, and CDR3 regions were called with MiXCR default settings. Repertoire diversity used Shannon entropy, and clonality was computed as one minus Shannon entropy divided by ln of productive unique sequence count. Clonotypes present at frequencies of at least 0.5% were defined as dominant or high-frequency T-cell clones. TCRdb's own reprocessing of the public reads used fastp at Q25 and MiXCR and kept productive beta chains. Each CDR3 protein gets just one entry, which takes the most common genes and DNA from the rows behind it. In this record, the V and J calls reflect TCRdb's handling and not the investigators' own analysis. The sample table contains approximately 5,000 distinct CDR3 sequences; only one count was recorded for 21% of them. The ten top clones hold around 10% of the sample.

Genomic DNA was extracted from bulk tumor tissue and used as the TCR template, and around 600 ng gDNA was amplified per sample. During surgery, multiple biopsies were taken from each primary tumor, with sampling sites spaced as far apart as possible within the tumor mass. The study cohort was described as untreated, and the patients were newly diagnosed NSCLC cases having curative surgery. The donor group was made up of over 14 newly diagnosed non-small cell lung cancer patients undergoing surgery with curative intent. A couple of independent pathologists reviewed the resected tumor masses. Only DNA and RNA samples of high quality went on to sequencing. CDR1 MDHEN and CDR2 SYDVKM were looked up in the germline V gene. V and J lose 7 bases and 7 bases, and a span of 8 bases separates them. Spanning cysteine to phenylalanine, the CDR3 consists of 12 amino acids. CDR3 DNA only is kept here, 36 bases in frame from base 1.

This sample is drawn from a study of immune heterogeneity within non-small cell lung tumors (dated by TCRdb to between 2017 and 2018). Notes on the research overall: By histology, several squamous cell carcinomas, approximately 11 non-squamous carcinomas and 1 tumor not otherwise specified were included. To examine intratumoral immune heterogeneity, the study used whole-exome sequencing, RNA-seq and TCR beta repertoire sequencing on multiple spatially distinct regions of each NSCLC tumor. TCR repertoires were analyzed from 60 or so tumor loci of about 16 patients, while transcriptome data covered only roughly 40 loci from approximately eleven patients. Binding of neoantigens to the HLA alleles of each patient was predicted with netMHCpan-3.0 for mutant peptides of 8 to 11 amino acids. The paper's findings and limits, for the study overall: Individual patients mostly had different high-frequency TCR beta clonotypes. Identical dominant CDR3B clonotypes recurred across loci within a patient, yet different tumor locations also harbored unique high-frequency clones. Local T-cell repertoire clonality showed a statistically significant but moderate positive correlation with local tumor mutational burden (R roughly 0.35).

The V gene is TRBV28 and the J gene is TRBJ1-6, with a weak D call of TRBD1 (5 bases match). The sample comprised lung tumor tissue. This clonotype was sampled from an older woman with non-small cell lung cancer. CDR3 protein: CASMGGNSPLHF. The DNA sequence is given as TGTGCCAGCATGGGGGGGAATTCACCCCTCCACTTT.